This record looks at one TCR beta chain sequence and its context. This record belongs to a study of OX40 agonist ivuxolimab in advanced cancers. This table comes from immunoSEQ multiplex PCR, and its TCRdb copy is limited to in-frame clones, with some not included. The repertoire holds about 46,000 clones, with 75% to 90% as singletons. This sequence originates from an adult with an advanced solid tumor such as melanoma, head and neck, liver or kidney cancer. The specimen comprised CD4+ or CD8+ T cells sorted from blood, sampled in a trial of the OX40 agonist ivuxolimab.

The CDR3 here is CATSRDPHLSDQDQETQYF. In nucleotides, the CDR3 is TGTGCCACCAGCAGAGATCCACATTTGAGCGACCAAGACCAAGAGACCCAGTACTTC. V and J are TRBV15 and TRBJ2-5; unclear D gene. The CDR3 covers 19 residues. From germline, CDR1 is LNHNV and CDR2 YYDKDF (reference sequence). V lost 0 bases and J lost 0, with 20 bases in between.